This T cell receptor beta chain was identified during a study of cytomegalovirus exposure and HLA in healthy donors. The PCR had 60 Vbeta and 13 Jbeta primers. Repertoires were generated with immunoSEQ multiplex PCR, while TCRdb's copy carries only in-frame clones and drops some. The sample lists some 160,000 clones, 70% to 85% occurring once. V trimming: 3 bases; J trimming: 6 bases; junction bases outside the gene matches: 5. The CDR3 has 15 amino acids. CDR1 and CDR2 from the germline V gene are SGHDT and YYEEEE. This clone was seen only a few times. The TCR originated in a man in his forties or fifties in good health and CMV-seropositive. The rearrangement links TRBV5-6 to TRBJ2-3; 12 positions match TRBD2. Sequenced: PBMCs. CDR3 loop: CASSWGLAGPDTQYF. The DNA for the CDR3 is TGTGCCAGCAGCTGGGGACTAGCGGGCCCGGATACGCAGTATTTT.